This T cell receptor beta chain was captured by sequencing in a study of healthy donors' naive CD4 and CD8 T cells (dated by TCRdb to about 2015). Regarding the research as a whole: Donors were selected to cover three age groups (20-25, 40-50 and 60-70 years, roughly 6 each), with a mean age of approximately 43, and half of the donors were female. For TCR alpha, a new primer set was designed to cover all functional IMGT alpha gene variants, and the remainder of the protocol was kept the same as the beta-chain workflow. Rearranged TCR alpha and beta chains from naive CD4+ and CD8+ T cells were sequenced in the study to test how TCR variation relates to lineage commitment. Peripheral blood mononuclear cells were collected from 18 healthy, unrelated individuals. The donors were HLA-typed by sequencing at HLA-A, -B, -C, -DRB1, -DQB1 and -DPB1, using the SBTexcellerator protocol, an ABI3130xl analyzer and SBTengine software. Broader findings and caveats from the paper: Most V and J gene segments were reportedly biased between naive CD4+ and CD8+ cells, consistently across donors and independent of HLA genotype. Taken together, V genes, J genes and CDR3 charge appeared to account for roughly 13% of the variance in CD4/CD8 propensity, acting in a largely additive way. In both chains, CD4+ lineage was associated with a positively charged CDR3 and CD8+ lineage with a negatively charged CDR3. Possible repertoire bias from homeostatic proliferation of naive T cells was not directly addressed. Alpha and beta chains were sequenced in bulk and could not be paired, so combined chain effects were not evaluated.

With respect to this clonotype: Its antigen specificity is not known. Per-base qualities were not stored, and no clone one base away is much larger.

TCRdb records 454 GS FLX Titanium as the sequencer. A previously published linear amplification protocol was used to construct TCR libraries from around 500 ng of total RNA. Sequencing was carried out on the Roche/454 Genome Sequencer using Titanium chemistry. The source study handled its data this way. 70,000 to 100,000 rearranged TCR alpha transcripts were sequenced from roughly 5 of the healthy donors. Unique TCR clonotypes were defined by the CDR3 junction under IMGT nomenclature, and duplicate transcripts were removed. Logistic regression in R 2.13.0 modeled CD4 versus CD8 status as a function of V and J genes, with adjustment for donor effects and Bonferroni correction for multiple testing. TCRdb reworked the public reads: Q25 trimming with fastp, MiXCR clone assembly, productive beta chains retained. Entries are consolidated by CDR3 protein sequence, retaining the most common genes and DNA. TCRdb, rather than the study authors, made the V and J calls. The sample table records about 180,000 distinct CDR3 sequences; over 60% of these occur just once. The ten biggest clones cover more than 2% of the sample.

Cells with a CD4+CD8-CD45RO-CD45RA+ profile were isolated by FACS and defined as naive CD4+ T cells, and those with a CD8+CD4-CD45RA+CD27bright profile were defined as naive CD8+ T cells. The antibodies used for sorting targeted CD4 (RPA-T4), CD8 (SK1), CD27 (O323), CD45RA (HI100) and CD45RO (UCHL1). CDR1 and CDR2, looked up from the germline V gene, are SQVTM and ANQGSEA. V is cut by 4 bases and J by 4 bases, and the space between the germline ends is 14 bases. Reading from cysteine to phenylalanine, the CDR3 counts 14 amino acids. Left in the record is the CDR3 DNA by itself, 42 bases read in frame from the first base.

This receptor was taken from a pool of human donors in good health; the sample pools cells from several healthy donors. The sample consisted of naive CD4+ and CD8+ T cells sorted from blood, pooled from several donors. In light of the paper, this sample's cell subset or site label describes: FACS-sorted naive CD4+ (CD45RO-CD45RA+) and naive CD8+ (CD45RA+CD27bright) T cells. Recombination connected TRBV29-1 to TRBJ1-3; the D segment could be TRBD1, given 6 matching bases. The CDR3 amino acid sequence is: CSVGPTGSGNTIYF. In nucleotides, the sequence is TGCAGCGTTGGCCCCACAGGGTCAGGAAACACCATATATTTT. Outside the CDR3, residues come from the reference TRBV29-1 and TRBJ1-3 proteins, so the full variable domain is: SAVISQKPSRDICQRGTSLTIQCQVDSQVTMMFWYRQQPGQSLTLIATANQGSEATYESGFVIDKFPISRPNLTFSTLTVSNMSPEDSSIYLCSVGPTGSGNTIYFGEGSWLTVV.